The sequence of this TCR beta chain was determined in a study of T cell changes during pregnancy in multiple sclerosis. This CDR3 is 15 amino acids long. Germline lookup yields CDR1 KGHSH and CDR2 LQKENI. Trimming pared 2 bases from V and 0 bases from J, leaving 5 bases between. This clone occurred once. Repertoires were generated with immunoSEQ multiplex PCR, while TCRdb's copy carries only in-frame clones and drops some. The data hold tens of thousands of clones, with 85% to 95% observed a single time. Source: CD4+ T cells from peripheral blood mononuclear cells, taken in the third trimester of pregnancy. The sequence was collected from a female donor in good health, enrolled as a control in a pregnancy study. The chain combines TRBV18 with TRBJ2-6; no reliable D call. The CDR3 nucleotides read TGTGCCAGCTCACCAGGAGTCTCTGGGGCCAACGTCCTGACTTTC. Encoded protein: CASSPGVSGANVLTF. Combining the CDR3 with reference TRBV18 and TRBJ2-6 gives the whole variable domain NAGVMQNPRHLVRRRGQEARLRCSPMKGHSHVYWYRQLPEEGLKFMVYLQKENIIDESGMPKERFSAEFPKEGPSILRIQQVVRGDSAAYFCASSPGVSGANVLTFGAGSRLTVL.